Each of the 29 T cell receptor beta chains below was sequenced from the same sample in a study of blood T cell repertoires in COVID-19. Assay used: immunoSEQ multiplex PCR; TCRdb lists only in-frame clones, some missing. The sample lists 400,000 to 550,000 clones, around 89% occurring once. Sequences were obtained from peripheral blood. Receptors originate from a woman in her twenties or thirties with acute or convalescent COVID-19.

This chain joins TRBV5-5 and TRBJ1-6; D possibly corresponds to TRBD1 (6 bases). V shed 4 bases and J shed 12 bases, with 17 bases lying between them. From germline, CDR1 is SGHKS and CDR2 YYEKEE (reference sequence). The CDR3 totals 14 residues. The CDR3 DNA reads TGTGCCAGCAGCCGGGACACCGGTTTGTTACCCCTCCACTTT. Translating gives CASSRDTGLLPLHF.

The V and J genes are TRBV25-1 and TRBJ1-6; a possible D gene is TRBD1 (6 bases). The CDR3 loop spans 17 amino acids. Trimming cost V 1 base and J 10 bases, with 20 bases left between them. Germline assignment: CDR1 MGHDK and CDR2 SYGVNS. In DNA, the CDR3 is TGTGCCAGCAGTGAATTTTTCCCGGGACACAAAGTATCACCCCTCCACTTT. Translation gives CASSEFFPGHKVSPLHF.

The chain combines TRBV9 with TRBJ2-2; 8 bases fit TRBD2. Germline-derived CDR1 and CDR2 are SGDLS and YYNGEE. The length of the CDR3 is 16 residues. V lost 4 bases to trimming and J lost 0 bases; unmatched junction nucleotides: 5. CDR3: CASSWGLGANTGELFF. CDR3 coding DNA: TGTGCCAGCAGCTGGGGACTAGGAGCGAACACCGGGGAGCTGTTTTTT.

The rearrangement uses TRBV4-1 and TRBJ2-3, with TRBD2 matching 10 bases. Looked up from germline, CDR1 is MGHRA and CDR2 is YSYEKL. This CDR3 contains 15 residues. The V and J ends lost 5 bases and 5 bases, in that order; junction bases with no gene match: 7. The CDR3, as DNA: TGCGCCAGCAGCGATACTAGCGGGGACGGAGATACGCAGTATTTT. Translating it yields CASSDTSGDGDTQYF.

V usage is TRBV7-9 and J usage is TRBJ2-3; 11 bases fit TRBD2. The V segment lost 4 bases and the J segment 6 bases; nucleotides outside the gene matches: 6. The CDR3 sequence is 15 residues long. Per the germline V gene, CDR1 is SEHNR and CDR2 is FQNEAQ (reference sequence). CDR3 amino acids: CASSSGLADLDTQYF. The CDR3 DNA is TGTGCCAGCAGCTCGGGACTAGCGGATTTGGATACGCAGTATTTT. The variable domain in full, completed from reference TRBV7-9 and TRBJ2-3, reads DTGVSQNPRHKITKRGQNVTFRCDPISEHNRLYWYRQTLGQGPEFLTYFQNEAQLEKSRLLSDRFSAERPKGSFSTLEIQRTEQGDSAMYLCASSSGLADLDTQYFGPGTRLTVL.

The chain couples TRBV5-4 to TRBJ2-1; 8 bases match TRBD2. J was trimmed by 7 bases and V by 2 bases; bases with no gene match: 8. CDR3 length: 15 amino acids. Germline V lookup: CDR1 SGHNT, CDR2 YYREEE (reference sequence). The CDR3 spells CASSFEGSGANEQFF. CDR3 DNA sequence: TGTGCCAGCAGCTTTGAAGGTAGCGGGGCTAATGAGCAGTTCTTC. The whole variable domain, remainder taken from reference TRBV5-4 and TRBJ2-1, is ETGVTQSPTHLIKTRGQQVTLRCSSQSGHNTVSWYQQALGQGPQFIFQYYREEENGRGNFPPRFSGLQFPNYSSELNVNALELDDSALYLCASSFEGSGANEQFFGPGTRLTVL.

The CDR3 nucleotides are TGTGCCAGCAGCTTACCGGGACAGGGAGGCAATGAGCAGTTCTTC. Amino acid sequence: CASSLPGQGGNEQFF. The chain couples TRBV5-6 to TRBJ2-1; 9 positions agree with TRBD1. CDR1 and CDR2 from the germline V gene are SGHDT and YYEEEE. The trim removed 2 bases at V and 6 bases at J, leaving 6 bases unmatched. There are 15 residues in the CDR3. Variable domain in full (rest from reference TRBV5-6 and TRBJ2-1): DAGVTQSPTHLIKTRGQQVTLRCSPKSGHDTVSWYQQALGQGPQFIFQYYEEEERQRGNFPDRFSGHQFPNYSSELNVNALLLGDSALYLCASSLPGQGGNEQFFGPGTRLTVL.

Concerning this clone: Other DNA sequences in this sample translate to the same CDR3. This chain joins TRBV6-5 and TRBJ2-5, with D perhaps TRBD1 (5 bases). The germline gives CDR1 MNHEY, CDR2 SVGAGI. The CDR3 consists of 13 residues. V lost 5 bases, J lost 3 bases, and 10 bases lay in between. CDR3 protein: CASSTGEEETQYF. The CDR3, as DNA: TGTGCCAGCAGTACAGGAGAGGAAGAGACCCAGTACTTC.

V and J are TRBV9 and TRBJ2-7, with a possible D match to TRBD1 (6 bases). CDR3 length equals 14 residues. Per the germline V gene, CDR1 is SGDLS and CDR2 is YYNGEE. Trimming pared 2 bases from V and 3 bases from J, leaving 12 bases between. The CDR3 protein is CASSVDSGDYEQYF. The CDR3 region has the DNA TGTGCCAGCAGCGTTGACTCAGGGGACTACGAGCAGTACTTC.

V and J are TRBV12-3 or TRBV12-4 and TRBJ2-7; 8 bases are a match to TRBD1. This CDR3 spans 13 amino acids. Trimming removed 6 bases from V and 3 bases from J; junction bases left unmatched: 4. CDR3 in DNA: TGTGCCAGCAGAAACACAGGGGGCTACGAGCAGTACTTC. The encoded protein is CASRNTGGYEQYF.

This chain's CDR3 is CASSHTTSGVRSYEQYF. The DNA of the CDR3 is TGTGCCAGCAGCCACACGACTAGCGGGGTTCGTAGCTACGAGCAGTACTTC. The rearrangement uses TRBV3-1 (or the pseudogene TRBV3-2) and TRBJ2-7; 11 nucleotides match TRBD2. The J segment lost 3 bases and the V segment lost 3 bases, leaving 10 bases of the junction unmatched. CDR3 size: 17 residues. In germline, CDR1 is LGHDT, CDR2 YNNKEL (reference sequence).

The V call is TRBV5-1, the J call TRBJ2-6; a weak D match, TRBD1 (6 bases). Germline V gives CDR1 SGHRS, CDR2 YFSETQ. The V end lost 7 bases, the J end lost 1 base, and 15 bases lay between the germline ends. The CDR3 contains 16 residues. The CDR3 sequence is CASGRTVSSGANVLTF. The CDR3 nucleotides are TGCGCCAGCGGACGGACAGTGAGTTCTGGGGCCAACGTCCTGACTTTC.

The sample holds one count of this clone. This sequence joins TRBV6-4 and TRBJ2-7, with 9 bases fitting TRBD2. CDR1 and CDR2 (germline): MRHNA, SNTAGT. V was pared by 11 bases and J by 2 bases, with 4 bases of the junction left unmatched. The CDR3 has 12 amino acids. The CDR3 reads CAAGTSPYEQYF. CDR3 DNA: TGTGCCGCCGGGACTAGCCCCTACGAGCAGTACTTC.

V usage is TRBV19 and J usage is TRBJ2-7; tentatively, D is TRBD1 (6 bases). Germline loops: CDR1 LNHDA, CDR2 SQIVND (reference sequence). Trimming removed 3 bases at V and 3 bases at J, with 12 bases between. This CDR3 is 14 amino acids long. The CDR3 DNA reads as TGTGCCAGTAGTATTTCGGACAGTTTCTACGAGCAGTACTTC. This encodes CASSISDSFYEQYF.

CDR3 sequence reads: CASSSGLATGETQYF. In DNA, the CDR3 is TGTGCCAGCAGCTCTGGACTAGCTACCGGGGAGACCCAGTACTTC. The chain recombines TRBV5-6 with TRBJ2-5, with TRBD2 matching 8 bases. J was trimmed by 5 bases and V by 3 bases; bases with no gene match: 9. The CDR3 spans 15 residues. The germline V gene has CDR1 SGHDT and CDR2 YYEEEE.

The gene calls are TRBV29-1 and TRBJ2-3; 9 nucleotides align to TRBD2. The junction had 3 bases not matched to a gene; V was cut back by 2 bases and J by 3 bases. The germline V gene encodes CDR1 SQVTM and CDR2 ANQGSEA. CDR3 length: 14 residues. The CDR3 region is CSVESSGATDTQYF. The CDR3 DNA reads as TGCAGCGTTGAATCTAGCGGGGCAACAGATACGCAGTATTTT.

J is TRBJ1-3 and V is TRBV5-4; TRBD1 might be the D (5 bases). Trimming cost V 3 bases and J 3 bases, with 10 bases left between them. CDR1 and CDR2 from the germline V gene are SGHNT and YYREEE (reference sequence). The CDR3 is made up of 14 amino acids. CDR3 bases: TGTGCCAGCAGCTCCCCGACAGATGGAAACACCATATATTTT. Protein sequence: CASSSPTDGNTIYF.

The chain is built from TRBV6-6 and TRBJ1-5; 10 bases align to TRBD1. The V and J ends lost 5 bases and 3 bases, in that order; junction bases with no gene match: 10. CDR1 and CDR2 (germline): MNHNY, SVGAGI (reference sequence). The CDR3 covers 17 residues. CDR3 sequence (DNA): TGTGCCAGCAGTCGCCCCGGACAGGGGGAAAACAATCAGCCCCAGCATTTT. This translates into CASSRPGQGENNQPQHF.

The chain carries TRBV5-1 and TRBJ1-5, with D possibly matching TRBD1 (6 bases). The germline gives CDR1 SGHRS, CDR2 YFSETQ. CDR3 length: 15 residues. The germline V and J ends were trimmed by 4 bases and 0 bases, with 11 bases remaining between them. CDR3 in amino acids: CASSPGTNSNQPQHF. CDR3 DNA: TGCGCCAGCAGCCCCGGGACAAATAGCAATCAGCCCCAGCATTTT.

This clone was found a few times. The chain combines TRBV5-1 with TRBJ2-5; 9 bases fit TRBD1. The junction had 17 bases not matched to a gene; V was cut back by 4 bases and J by 1 base. This CDR3 region has 19 residues. Germline-derived CDR1 and CDR2 are SGHRS and YFSETQ. The CDR3 loop is CASSPLGTYGTGLQETQYF. The DNA of the CDR3 is TGCGCCAGCAGCCCATTAGGGACTTACGGGACAGGGCTCCAAGAGACCCAGTACTTC.

The V and J genes are TRBV6-5 and TRBJ2-5; 11 positions match TRBD2. The ends lost 5 bases at V and 4 bases at J; junction bases unmatched: 6. CDR3 size: 15 residues. Germline CDR1 reads MNHEY; CDR2 reads SVGAGI. CDR3 protein: CASSNLAGGGETQYF. In DNA, the CDR3 is TGTGCCAGCAGTAATCTAGCGGGGGGTGGAGAGACCCAGTACTTC.

CDR3: CASSAGLAGGVTAQYF. The CDR3, as DNA: TGTGCCAGCAGTGCGGGACTAGCGGGGGGGGTGACGGCCCAGTACTTC. The V gene is TRBV2, the J gene TRBJ2-5; 16 bases align to TRBD2. The germline V gene encodes CDR1 SNHLY and CDR2 FYNNEI. This CDR3 comprises 16 residues. The V and J ends lost 4 bases and 9 bases, in that order; junction bases with no gene match: 8.

The CDR3: CASSPQTGSHQPQHF. For the CDR3, the DNA is TGTGCCAGCTCACCACAGACAGGGAGTCATCAGCCCCAGCATTTT. The chain combines TRBV18 with TRBJ1-5; 7 nucleotides align to TRBD1. The junction had 5 bases not matched to a gene; V was cut back by 1 base and J by 5 bases. The CDR3 has 15 residues. Germline CDR1 KGHSH, CDR2 LQKENI.

This chain links TRBV2 with TRBJ1-1; D unclear. The V gene's germline CDR1 is SNHLY and CDR2 FYNNEI. Trimming left V 6 bases short and J 12 bases short, with 20 bases between. The CDR3 covers 13 residues. CDR3 sequence reads: CASSPGPGEITFF. DNA for the CDR3: TGTGCCAGCAGCCCTGGTCCCGGGGAGATTACTTTCTTT.

V and J are TRBV5-1 and TRBJ2-5, with 10 nucleotides matching TRBD2. In germline, CDR1 is SGHRS, CDR2 YFSETQ. Losses at the gene ends were 1 base for V and 5 bases for J; bases not matched to a gene: 2. The CDR3 loop spans 14 amino acids. The CDR3 spells CASSLTSGVETQYF. The CDR3 bases are TGCGCCAGCAGCTTGACTAGCGGGGTTGAGACCCAGTACTTC.

This chain joins TRBV10-3 and TRBJ2-2; the D is unclear. CDR3 length: 14 amino acids. The germline V gene encodes CDR1 ENHRY and CDR2 SYGVKD. V was clipped by 4 bases and J by 5 bases, with 11 bases between them. CDR3 amino acids: CAISADMETGELFF. As DNA, the CDR3 is TGTGCCATCAGTGCCGACATGGAAACCGGGGAGCTGTTTTTT.

As to this clone: The germline gene is not matched at one end of the junction; a read error may be the cause. This chain uses TRBV4-1 with TRBJ1-6, with D hard to call. Per the germline V gene, CDR1 is MGHRA and CDR2 is YSYEKL. The CDR3 has 15 amino acids. CDR3 amino acids: CASSQGGLANPPLHF. For the CDR3, the DNA is TGCGCCAGCAGCCAAGGTGGGCTGGCTAATCCACCCCTCCACTTT.

This chain links TRBV3-1 (or the pseudogene TRBV3-2) with TRBJ2-2, with 13 bases aligning to TRBD2. Germline V CDR1 and CDR2: LGHDT, YNNKEL (reference sequence). Trimming removed 5 bases from V and 7 bases from J; junction bases left unmatched: 4. This CDR3 has 15 residues. The CDR3 DNA reads TGTGCCAGCAGCAAACTAGCGGGGGGGCTCGGGGAGCTGTTTTTT. Its translation: CASSKLAGGLGELFF.

J is TRBJ1-4 and V is TRBV30, with D tentatively TRBD1 (5 bases). CDR3 size: 12 residues. Germline V gene sequence: CDR1 GTSNPN, CDR2 SVGIG (reference sequence). The V end was cut by 6 bases, the J end by 17 bases, with 22 bases between. CDR3: CACHSYQGIGFF. CDR3 DNA sequence: TGTGCCTGCCATTCATACCAGGGAATCGGATTTTTT. The full variable domain, its missing parts supplied by reference TRBV30 and TRBJ1-4, is SQTIHQWPATLVQPVGSPLSLECTVEGTSNPNLYWYRQAAGRGLQLLFYSVGIGQISSEVPQNLSASRPQDRQFILSSKKLLLSDSGFYLCACHSYQGIGFFGSGTQLSVL.